The 2 T cell receptor beta chains below come from one sample, sequenced in a study of metastatic and nonmetastatic thyroid tumors. TCRdb reanalyzed the PCR reads via MiXCR. This sample has fewer than 40,000 clones, with 15% to 20% found just once. Each patient went into thyroid surgery without having received any treatment. Sample: tumor tissue. The receptors originated from a female donor with papillary thyroid cancer or a benign thyroid nodule (not recorded which). Some clones in this sample may be carry-over from other donors' samples.

This clone was seen ten or more times. The genes are TRBV6-5 and TRBJ2-3, with 9 positions matching TRBD2. Per germline, CDR1 MNHEY and CDR2 SVGAGI. This CDR3 contains 17 residues. V lost 4 bases, J lost 1 base, and 9 bases stayed unmatched. The CDR3 spells CASSSGAGGLGTDTQYF. CDR3 nucleotide sequence: TGTGCCAGCAGTTCCGGGGCGGGGGGGCTTGGCACAGATACGCAGTATTTT.

This clone was recorded many times. The chain joins TRBV4-1 to TRBJ2-7; D ambiguous. The CDR3 contains 15 residues. Germline CDR1 MGHRA, CDR2 YSYEKL. The germline V and J ends were trimmed by 0 bases and 0 bases, with 9 bases remaining between them. The CDR3 reads CASSQDRHSSYEQYF. CDR3 DNA sequence: TGCGCCAGCAGCCAAGACCGACACAGCTCCTACGAGCAGTACTTC.